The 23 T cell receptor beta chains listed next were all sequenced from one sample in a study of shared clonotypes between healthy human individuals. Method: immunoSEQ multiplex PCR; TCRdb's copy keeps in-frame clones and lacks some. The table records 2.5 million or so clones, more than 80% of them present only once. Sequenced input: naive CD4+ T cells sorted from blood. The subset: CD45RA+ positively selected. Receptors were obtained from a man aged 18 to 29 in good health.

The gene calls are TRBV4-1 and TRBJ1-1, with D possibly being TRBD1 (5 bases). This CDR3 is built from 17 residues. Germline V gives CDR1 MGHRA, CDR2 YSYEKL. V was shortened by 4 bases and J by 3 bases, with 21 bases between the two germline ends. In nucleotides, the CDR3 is TGCGCCAGCAGCCGAGGTCTTCGGGGCCCTAAAGACACTGAAGCTTTCTTT. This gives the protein CASSRGLRGPKDTEAFF.

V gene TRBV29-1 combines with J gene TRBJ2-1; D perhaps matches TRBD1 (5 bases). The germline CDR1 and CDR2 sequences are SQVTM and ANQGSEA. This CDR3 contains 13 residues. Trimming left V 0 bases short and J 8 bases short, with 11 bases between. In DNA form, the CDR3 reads TGCAGCGTTGAAGACAGGGTAAAGGATGAGCAGTTCTTC. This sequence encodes CSVEDRVKDEQFF.

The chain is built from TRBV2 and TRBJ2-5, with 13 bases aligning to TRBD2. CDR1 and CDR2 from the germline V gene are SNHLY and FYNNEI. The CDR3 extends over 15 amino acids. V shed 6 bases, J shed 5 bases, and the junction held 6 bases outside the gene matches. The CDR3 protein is CASRLAGGPVETQYF. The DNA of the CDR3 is TGTGCCAGCAGACTAGCGGGAGGGCCCGTGGAGACCCAGTACTTC.

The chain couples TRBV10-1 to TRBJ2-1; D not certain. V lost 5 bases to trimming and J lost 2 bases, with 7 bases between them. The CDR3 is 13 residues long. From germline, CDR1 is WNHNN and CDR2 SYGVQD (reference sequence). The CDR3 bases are TGCGCCAGCAGTTTCGACACCTACAATGAGCAGTTCTTC. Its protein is CASSFDTYNEQFF.

CDR3 sequence: CASSLEELEKLFF. The CDR3 DNA sequence: TGCGCCAGCAGCCTCGAGGAGCTAGAAAAACTGTTTTTT. This chain connects TRBV10-1 to TRBJ1-4, with D unclear. The CDR3 loop spans 13 amino acids. CDR1 WNHNN and CDR2 SYGVQD come from the germline V gene (reference sequence). V was pared by 6 bases and J by 8 bases, with 13 bases between.

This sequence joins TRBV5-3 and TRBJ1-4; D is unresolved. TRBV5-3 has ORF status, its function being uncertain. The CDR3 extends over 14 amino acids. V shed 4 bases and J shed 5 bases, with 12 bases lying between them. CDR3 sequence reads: CARSPRAVNEKLFF. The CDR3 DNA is TGTGCCAGAAGCCCTCGGGCAGTAAATGAAAAACTGTTTTTT.

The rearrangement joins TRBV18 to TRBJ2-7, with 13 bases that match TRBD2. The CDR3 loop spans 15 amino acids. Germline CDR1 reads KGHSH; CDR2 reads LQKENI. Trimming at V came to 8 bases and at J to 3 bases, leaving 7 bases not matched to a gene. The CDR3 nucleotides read TGTGCCAGCCGACCGGGACTAGCGGGAAACTACGAGCAGTACTTC. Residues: CASRPGLAGNYEQYF.

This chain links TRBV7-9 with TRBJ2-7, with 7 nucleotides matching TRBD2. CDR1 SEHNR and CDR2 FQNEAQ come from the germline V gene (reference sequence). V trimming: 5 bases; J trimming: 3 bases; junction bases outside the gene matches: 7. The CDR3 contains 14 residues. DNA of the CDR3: TGTGCCAGCAGCCAGGGAGGGAAGGGCTACGAGCAGTACTTC. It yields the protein CASSQGGKGYEQYF.

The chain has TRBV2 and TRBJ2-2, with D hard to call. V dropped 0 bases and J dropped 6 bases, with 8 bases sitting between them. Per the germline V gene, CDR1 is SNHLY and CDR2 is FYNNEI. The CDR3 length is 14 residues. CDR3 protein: CASSEASSAGELFF. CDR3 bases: TGTGCCAGCAGTGAAGCCTCGTCGGCCGGGGAGCTGTTTTTT.

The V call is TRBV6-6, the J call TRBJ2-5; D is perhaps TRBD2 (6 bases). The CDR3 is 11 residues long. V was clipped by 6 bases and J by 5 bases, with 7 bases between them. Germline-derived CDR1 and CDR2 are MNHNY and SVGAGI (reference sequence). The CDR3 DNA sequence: TGTGCCAGCAGACTAGCTGAGACCCAGTACTTC. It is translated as CASRLAETQYF.

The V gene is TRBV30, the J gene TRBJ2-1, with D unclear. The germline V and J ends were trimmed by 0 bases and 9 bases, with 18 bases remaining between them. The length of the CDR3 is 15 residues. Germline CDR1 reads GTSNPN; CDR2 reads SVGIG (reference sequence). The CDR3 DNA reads TGTGCCTGGAGTGTTCGAATTGGATCATCAAGTGAGCAGTTCTTC. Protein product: CAWSVRIGSSSEQFF.

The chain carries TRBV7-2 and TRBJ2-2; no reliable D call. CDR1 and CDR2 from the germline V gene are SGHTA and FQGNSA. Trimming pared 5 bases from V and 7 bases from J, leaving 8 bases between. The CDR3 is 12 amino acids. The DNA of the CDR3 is TGTGCCAGCAGCATCGTTGGCGGGGAGCTGTTTTTT. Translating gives CASSIVGGELFF.

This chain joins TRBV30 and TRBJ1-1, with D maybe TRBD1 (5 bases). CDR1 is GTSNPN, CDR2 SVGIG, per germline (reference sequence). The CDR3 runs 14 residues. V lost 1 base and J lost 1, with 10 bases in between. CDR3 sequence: CAWSDGGGNTEAFF. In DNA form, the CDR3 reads TGTGCCTGGAGTGACGGCGGGGGGAACACTGAAGCTTTCTTT.

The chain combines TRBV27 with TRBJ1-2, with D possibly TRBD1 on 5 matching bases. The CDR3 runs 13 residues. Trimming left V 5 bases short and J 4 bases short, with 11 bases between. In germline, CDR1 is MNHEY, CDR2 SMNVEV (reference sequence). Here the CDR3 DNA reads TGTGCCAGCAGTCCCTCCGGGGCCTATGGCTACACCTTC. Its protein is CASSPSGAYGYTF.

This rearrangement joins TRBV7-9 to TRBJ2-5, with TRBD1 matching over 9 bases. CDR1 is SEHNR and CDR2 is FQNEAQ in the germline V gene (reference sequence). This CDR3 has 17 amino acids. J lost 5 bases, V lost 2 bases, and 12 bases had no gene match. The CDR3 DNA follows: TGTGCCAGCAGCTTACCCACTTTACAGGGGGCATGGGAGACCCAGTACTTC. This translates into CASSLPTLQGAWETQYF.

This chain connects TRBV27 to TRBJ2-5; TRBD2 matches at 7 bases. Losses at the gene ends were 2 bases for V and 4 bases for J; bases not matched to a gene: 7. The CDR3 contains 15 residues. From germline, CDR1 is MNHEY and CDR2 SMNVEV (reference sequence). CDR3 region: CASSLGNWEGETQYF. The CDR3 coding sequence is TGTGCCAGCAGTTTAGGAAATTGGGAGGGAGAGACCCAGTACTTC.

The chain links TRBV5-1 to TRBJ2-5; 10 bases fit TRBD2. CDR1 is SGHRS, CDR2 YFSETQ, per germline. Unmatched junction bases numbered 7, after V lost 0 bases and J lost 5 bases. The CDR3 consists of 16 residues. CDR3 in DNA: TGCGCCAGCAGCTTGGGCCCAGCGGGGGGGCTTGAGACCCAGTACTTC. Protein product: CASSLGPAGGLETQYF.

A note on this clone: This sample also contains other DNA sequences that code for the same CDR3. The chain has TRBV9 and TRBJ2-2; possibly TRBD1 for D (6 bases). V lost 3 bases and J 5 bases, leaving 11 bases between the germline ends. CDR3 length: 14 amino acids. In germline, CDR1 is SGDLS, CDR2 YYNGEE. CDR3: CASSATGYTGELFF. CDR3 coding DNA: TGTGCCAGCAGCGCAACAGGGTATACCGGGGAGCTGTTTTTT.

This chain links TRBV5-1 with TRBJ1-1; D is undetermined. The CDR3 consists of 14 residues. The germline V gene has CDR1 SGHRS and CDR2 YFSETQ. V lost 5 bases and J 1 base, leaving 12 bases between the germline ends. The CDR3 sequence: CASSTGRTNTEAFF. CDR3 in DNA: TGCGCCAGCAGTACGGGAAGGACGAACACTGAAGCTTTCTTT.

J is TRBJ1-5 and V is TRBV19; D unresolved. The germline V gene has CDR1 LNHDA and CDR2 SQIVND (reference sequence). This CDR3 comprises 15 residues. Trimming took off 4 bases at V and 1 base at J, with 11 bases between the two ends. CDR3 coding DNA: TGTGCCAGTAGTACGAGAGGGCCCAGCAATCAGCCCCAGCATTTT. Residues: CASSTRGPSNQPQHF.

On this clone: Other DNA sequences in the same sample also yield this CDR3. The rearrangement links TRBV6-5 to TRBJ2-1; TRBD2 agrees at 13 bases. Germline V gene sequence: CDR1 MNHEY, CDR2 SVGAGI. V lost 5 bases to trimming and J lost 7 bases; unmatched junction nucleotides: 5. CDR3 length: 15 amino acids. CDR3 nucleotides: TGTGCCAGCAGTCCGGGACTAGCGGGGACTAATGAGCAGTTCTTC. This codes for CASSPGLAGTNEQFF.

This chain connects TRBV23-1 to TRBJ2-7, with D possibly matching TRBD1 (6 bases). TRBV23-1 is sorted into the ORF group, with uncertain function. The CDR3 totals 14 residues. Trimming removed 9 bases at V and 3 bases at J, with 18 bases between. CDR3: CASNPYDRSYEQYF. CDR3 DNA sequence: TGCGCCAGTAACCCATACGACAGGAGCTACGAGCAGTACTTC.

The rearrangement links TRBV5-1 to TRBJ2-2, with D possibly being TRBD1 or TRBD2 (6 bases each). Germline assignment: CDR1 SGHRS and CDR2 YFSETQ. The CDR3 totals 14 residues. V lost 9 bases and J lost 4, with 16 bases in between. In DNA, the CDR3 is TGCGCCACCACAGGAGGGGGATTCACCGGGGAGCTGTTTTTT. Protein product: CATTGGGFTGELFF.